These 23 T cell receptor beta chains originate from one sample sequenced in a study of blood T cell repertoires in COVID-19. TCRdb's table, derived via immunoSEQ multiplex PCR, lists solely in-frame clones and lacks some. The table lists 270,000 or so clones, roughly 93% of them singletons. Material for sequencing was PBMCs or T cells enriched from blood (not recorded which). These receptors all stem from a woman in her thirties or forties with acute COVID-19.

V usage is TRBV14 and J usage is TRBJ1-2; D is unclear. With 3 bases removed from V and 8 bases from J, the gap between germline ends came to 28 bases. Germline V lookup: CDR1 SGHDN, CDR2 FVKESK. This CDR3 has 18 amino acids. The CDR3 reads CASSQGFSGRFSSIGYTF. The CDR3 DNA follows: TGTGCCAGCAGCCAGGGTTTCTCGGGAAGGTTCTCCTCTATAGGCTACACCTTC.

This chain connects TRBV5-4 to TRBJ2-7, with 9 bases fitting TRBD1. This CDR3 region has 16 residues. The ends lost 4 bases at V and 1 base at J; junction bases unmatched: 9. Germline assignment: CDR1 SGHNT and CDR2 YYREEE (reference sequence). The CDR3 reads CASSTGQGEGSYEQYF. The CDR3 coding sequence is TGTGCCAGCAGCACGGGACAGGGTGAGGGGTCCTACGAGCAGTACTTC.

The chain uses TRBV29-1 and TRBJ2-5; 10 nucleotides align to TRBD2. Germline V CDR1 and CDR2: SQVTM, ANQGSEA. This CDR3 comprises 15 residues. The J segment lost 4 bases and the V segment lost 4 bases, leaving 9 bases of the junction unmatched. The CDR3 spells CSVVKASGSRETQYF. In nucleotides, the CDR3 is TGCAGCGTTGTTAAGGCTAGCGGGAGCCGAGAGACCCAGTACTTC.

This rearrangement joins TRBV15 to TRBJ2-1; D is possibly TRBD1 (5 bases). CDR1 is LNHNV and CDR2 is YYDKDF in the germline V gene (reference sequence). The CDR3 has 16 amino acids. V was clipped by 0 bases and J by 6 bases, with 15 bases between them. The CDR3 loop is CATSRDSERGGNEQFF. CDR3 nucleotides: TGTGCCACCAGCAGAGATTCCGAAAGGGGCGGCAATGAGCAGTTCTTC.

The chain links TRBV18 to TRBJ2-1; perhaps TRBD1 as D (6 bases). V lost 2 bases and J 7 bases, leaving 18 bases between the germline ends. Germline values: CDR1 KGHSH, CDR2 LQKENI. This CDR3 has 16 residues. The CDR3 DNA sequence: TGTGCCAGCTCACCAGGGATGGCAGGGGTCTCGAATGAGCAGTTCTTC. Amino acid sequence: CASSPGMAGVSNEQFF. The variable domain in full, completed from reference TRBV18 and TRBJ2-1, reads NAGVMQNPRHLVRRRGQEARLRCSPMKGHSHVYWYRQLPEEGLKFMVYLQKENIIDESGMPKERFSAEFPKEGPSILRIQQVVRGDSAAYFCASSPGMAGVSNEQFFGPGTRLTVL.

The chain has TRBV5-4 and TRBJ2-5; D unresolved. Trimming removed 4 bases at V and 5 bases at J, with 12 bases between. Germline values: CDR1 SGHNT, CDR2 YYREEE (reference sequence). The CDR3 consists of 13 residues. CDR3 coding DNA: TGTGCCAGCAGCGATGCATGGGCGGAGACCCAGTACTTC. Its translation: CASSDAWAETQYF. Complete variable domain (other parts from reference TRBV5-4 and TRBJ2-5): ETGVTQSPTHLIKTRGQQVTLRCSSQSGHNTVSWYQQALGQGPQFIFQYYREEENGRGNFPPRFSGLQFPNYSSELNVNALELDDSALYLCASSDAWAETQYFGPGTRLLVL.

CDR3 amino acids: CASSLNQGTYNEQFF. The CDR3 nucleotides are TGTGCCAGCAGCTTAAATCAGGGGACCTACAATGAGCAGTTCTTC. The genes are TRBV7-9 and TRBJ2-1; tentatively, D is TRBD1 (6 bases). Trimming removed 2 bases from V and 2 bases from J, with 10 bases in between. Germline assignment: CDR1 SEHNR and CDR2 FQNEAQ (reference sequence). The CDR3 covers 15 residues.

The chain couples TRBV3-1 (or the pseudogene TRBV3-2) to TRBJ2-3, with 9 bases fitting TRBD2. The germline V gene encodes CDR1 LGHDT and CDR2 YNNKEL (reference sequence). V lost 4 bases to trimming and J lost 6 bases; unmatched junction nucleotides: 11. The CDR3 runs 16 residues. The CDR3 nucleotides are TGTGCCAGCAGCCGCTCGACGGCGGGGGGGAGGGATACGCAGTATTTT. Protein product: CASSRSTAGGRDTQYF.

This chain connects TRBV19 to TRBJ2-5; TRBD2 agrees at 9 bases. The CDR3 is made up of 14 amino acids. The J segment lost 3 bases and the V segment lost 3 bases, leaving 2 bases of the junction unmatched. Germline V CDR1 and CDR2: LNHDA, SQIVND (reference sequence). CDR3 DNA sequence: TGTGCCAGTAGTATTGGACTAGCGAAAGAGACCCAGTACTTC. Amino acid sequence: CASSIGLAKETQYF.

The chain joins TRBV7-6 to TRBJ2-3, with D perhaps matching TRBD2 (7 bases). The V gene's germline CDR1 is SGHVS and CDR2 FNYEAQ. Trimming stripped 4 bases from V and 5 bases from J, with 28 bases between. The CDR3 sequence is 19 residues long. CDR3 bases: TGTGCCAGCAGCTCCCGGCTGAGGGGGGGGGCCATCTTTAGAGATACGCAGTATTTT. Translating it yields CASSSRLRGGAIFRDTQYF.

This chain joins TRBV12-3 or TRBV12-4 and TRBJ1-2; D gene uncertain. Trimming took 3 bases from V and 3 from J, leaving 5 bases between them. The length of the CDR3 is 12 residues. In DNA form, the CDR3 reads TGTGCCAGCAGTTTGGTAGACTATGGCTACACCTTC. It specifies CASSLVDYGYTF.

The rearrangement links TRBV4-2 to TRBJ2-1, with TRBD2 matching 8 bases. J lost 9 bases, V lost 2 bases, and 9 bases had no gene match. Germline V gene lookup returns CDR1 LGHNA and CDR2 YNFKEQ. CDR3 length: 15 amino acids. The CDR3 region has the DNA TGTGCCAGCAGCCAATCGGGACTAGTTGTCGCTGAGCAGTTCTTC. As protein: CASSQSGLVVAEQFF.

In nucleotides, the CDR3 is TGTGCCAGCAACGGGTCCCCGGGAGCGCCCCAGCATTTT. This codes for CASNGSPGAPQHF. This chain joins TRBV2 and TRBJ1-5; D unclear. The V end lost 7 bases, the J end lost 9 bases, and 16 bases lay between the germline ends. The CDR3 totals 13 residues. Per germline, CDR1 SNHLY and CDR2 FYNNEI. Variable domain in full (rest from reference TRBV2 and TRBJ1-5): EPEVTQTPSHQVTQMGQEVILRCVPISNHLYFYWYRQILGQKVEFLVSFYNNEISEKSEIFDDQFSVERPDGSNFTLKIRSTKLEDSAMYFCASNGSPGAPQHFGDGTRLSIL.

The CDR3 loop reads CASTDRGGWGGELFF. The CDR3 nucleotides read TGTGCCAGTACCGACCGAGGGGGCTGGGGCGGGGAGCTGTTTTTT. The genes are TRBV19 and TRBJ2-2, with 7 bases that match TRBD1. Germline trimming cut 7 bases from V and 7 bases from J; bases unmatched to any gene: 12. CDR1 is LNHDA and CDR2 is SQIVND in the germline V gene (reference sequence). This CDR3 has 15 residues.

The CDR3 region is CASSPRGGNDYGYTF. Written as DNA, the CDR3 is TGTGCCAGCAGCCCCCGCGGGGGAAACGACTATGGCTACACCTTC. This chain joins TRBV7-3 and TRBJ1-2, with D perhaps matching TRBD1 (5 bases). CDR1 is SGHTA, CDR2 FQGTGA, per germline. The CDR3 length is 15 residues. The V end lost 5 bases, the J end lost 3 bases, and 16 bases lay between the germline ends.

V gene TRBV2 combines with J gene TRBJ1-5; TRBD1 might be the D (6 bases). Trimming stripped 6 bases from V and 7 bases from J, with 25 bases between. The CDR3 sequence is 17 residues long. Germline CDR1 and CDR2: SNHLY and FYNNEI. The CDR3 sequence is CASRRGGGSRPGQPQHF. The CDR3 DNA follows: TGTGCCAGCAGAAGGGGCGGGGGCAGTCGACCAGGGCAGCCCCAGCATTTT. Full variable domain (missing parts from reference TRBV2 and TRBJ1-5): EPEVTQTPSHQVTQMGQEVILRCVPISNHLYFYWYRQILGQKVEFLVSFYNNEISEKSEIFDDQFSVERPDGSNFTLKIRSTKLEDSAMYFCASRRGGGSRPGQPQHFGDGTRLSIL.

This clone was observed a single time. The chain joins TRBV27 to TRBJ1-2, with a weak D call TRBD1 (5 bases). Between the trimmed V and J ends, which lost 2 bases and 0 bases, there was a span of 7 bases. Germline CDR1 and CDR2: MNHEY and SMNVEV (reference sequence). This CDR3 spans 14 amino acids. The CDR3 loop is CASSLRGANYGYTF. The DNA for the CDR3 is TGTGCCAGCAGTTTAAGGGGCGCTAACTATGGCTACACCTTC.

This clone showed up just once. The chain has TRBV23-1 and TRBJ2-2, with D possibly being TRBD2 (5 bases). TRBV23-1 is known as an ORF, though its function is uncertain. V was clipped by 2 bases and J by 8 bases, with 15 bases between them. The CDR3 is 15 amino acids. CDR3 bases: TGCGCCAGCAGTCAACCGGACTCTTACCGAGGGGAGCTGTTTTTT. Amino acid sequence: CASSQPDSYRGELFF.

This chain uses TRBV18 with TRBJ2-7; 13 nucleotides line up with TRBD2. The germline gives CDR1 KGHSH, CDR2 LQKENI. The trim removed 3 bases at V and 1 base at J, leaving 3 bases unmatched. The CDR3 totals 16 residues. The DNA for the CDR3 is TGTGCCAGCTCACCGGGACTAGCGGGGACGTCCTACGAGCAGTACTTC. Protein sequence: CASSPGLAGTSYEQYF.

V is TRBV12-3 or TRBV12-4 and J is TRBJ1-2, with TRBD1 matching 7 bases. The CDR3 runs 13 residues. Germline trimming cut 4 bases from V and 4 bases from J; bases unmatched to any gene: 3. CDR3 in amino acids: CASSSQGIYGYTF. The CDR3 nucleotides are TGTGCCAGCAGTTCACAGGGGATCTATGGCTACACCTTC.

V gene TRBV3-1 (or the pseudogene TRBV3-2) combines with J gene TRBJ2-7, with 10 bases lining up with TRBD1. The CDR3 loop spans 13 amino acids. With 6 bases clipped from V and 5 bases from J, the junction kept 4 bases outside the gene matches. The V gene's germline CDR1 is LGHDT and CDR2 YNNKEL (reference sequence). This CDR3 reads CASRGQGYDEQYF. CDR3 coding DNA: TGTGCCAGCAGGGGACAGGGGTACGACGAGCAGTACTTC.

V usage is TRBV3-1 (or the pseudogene TRBV3-2) and J usage is TRBJ1-6; unclear D gene. CDR3 length: 13 amino acids. Germline V gene lookup returns CDR1 LGHDT and CDR2 YNNKEL (reference sequence). V gave up 4 bases and J gave up 10 bases, with 11 bases separating them. This CDR3 is CASSLDKHSPLHF. Here the CDR3 DNA reads TGTGCCAGCAGCCTCGACAAGCACTCACCCCTCCACTTT.

The genes are TRBV5-1 and TRBJ2-7; TRBD2 might be the D (5 bases). Trimming took off 6 bases at V and 7 bases at J, with 14 bases between the two ends. The CDR3 consists of 12 residues. CDR1 is SGHRS and CDR2 is YFSETQ in the germline V gene. In DNA, the CDR3 is TGCGCCAGCACCCTCGAGGGTCGGGAGCAGTACTTC. Protein product: CASTLEGREQYF.